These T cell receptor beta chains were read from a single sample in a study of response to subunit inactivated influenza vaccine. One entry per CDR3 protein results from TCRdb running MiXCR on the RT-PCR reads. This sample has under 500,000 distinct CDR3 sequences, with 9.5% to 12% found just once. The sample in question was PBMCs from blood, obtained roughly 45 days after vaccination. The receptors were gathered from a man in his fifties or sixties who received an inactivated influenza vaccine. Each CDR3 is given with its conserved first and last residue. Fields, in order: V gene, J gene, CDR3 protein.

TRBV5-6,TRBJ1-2,CASSLVATQNGYTF
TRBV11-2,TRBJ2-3,CASSSNRSGSNTDTQYF
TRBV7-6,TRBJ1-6,CASSLSDRGNSPLHF
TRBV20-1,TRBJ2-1,CSAGGGRSNEQFF
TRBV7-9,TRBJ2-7,CASILQAGGQYEQYF
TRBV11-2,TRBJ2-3,CASSLMGKGTDTQYF
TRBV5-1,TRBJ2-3,CASSLEGQNTDTQYF
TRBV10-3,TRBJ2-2,CAISGSIQNTGELFF
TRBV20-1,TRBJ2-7,CSARDKNRGYYEQYF
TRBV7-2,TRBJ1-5,CASSRQGARMEPQHF
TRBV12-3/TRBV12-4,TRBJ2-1,CASRRGLAGGYNEQFF
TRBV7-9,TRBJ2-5,CASSRAAGVQETQYF
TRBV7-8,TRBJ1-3,CASGFSLGGNTIYF
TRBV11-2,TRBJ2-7,CASSPPAGQGAYEQYF
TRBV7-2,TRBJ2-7,CASSPIAGLAQYF
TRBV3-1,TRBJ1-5,CASSQAGALNQPQHF
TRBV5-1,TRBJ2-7,CASSSGQGVHEQYF
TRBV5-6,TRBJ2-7,CASSAPTGGAEQYF
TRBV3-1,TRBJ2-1,CASSGTSGVPNEQFF
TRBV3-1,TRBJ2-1,CASSFGQGTYNEQFF
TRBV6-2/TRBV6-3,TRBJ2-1,CASSYGPGDEGEQFF
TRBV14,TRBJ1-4,CASSQGSGRSNEKLFF
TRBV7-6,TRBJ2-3,CASSRSGDTQYF
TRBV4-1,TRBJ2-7,CASSAEPGTGNYEQYF
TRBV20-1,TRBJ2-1,CSAHHLAGGPWYEQFF